This T cell receptor (beta chain) was captured in a study of CD8 T cells in ankylosing spondylitis. Via MiXCR, TCRdb re-called the 5' RACE reads, giving one row per CDR3 protein. The sample has around 210,000 distinct CDR3 sequences, 8.2% seen once. This clonotype was detected ten times or more. The V and J ends lost 2 bases and 4 bases respectively, with 11 bases between them. The CDR3 totals 14 residues. CDR1 and CDR2 from the germline V gene are MNHEY and SVGAGI. The sequence derives from a female donor with ankylosing spondylitis or in good health (not recorded which). The sequenced sample was blood, either unsorted or a sorted T cell fraction (not recorded which). The gene calls are TRBV6-5 and TRBJ1-1, with D possibly matching TRBD1 (6 bases). The CDR3 protein is CASSYGGLGTEAFF. The CDR3 region has the DNA TGTGCCAGCAGTTACGGGGGGCTCGGCACTGAAGCTTTCTTT.